These 20 T cell receptor beta chains share one sample of origin, sequenced in a study of shared clonotypes between healthy human individuals. This table comes from immunoSEQ multiplex PCR, and its TCRdb copy is limited to in-frame clones, with some not included. The sample has about 2,200,000 clones; about 93% are singletons. Naive CD8 cells lacked CD45RO, underwent positive selection for CCR7 and left out terminally differentiated effector memory CD45RA+ cells. Sequenced material: naive CD8+ T cells from PBMCs. The receptors derive from a man aged 18 to 29 in good health. Some clones in this sample may be carry-over from other donors' samples.

The gene calls are TRBV11-2 and TRBJ2-1; the match to TRBD2 covers 7 bases. The germline V gene has CDR1 SGHAT and CDR2 FQNNGV. Trimming took 4 bases from V and 0 from J; bases not matched to a gene: 9. This CDR3 has 17 residues. In DNA form, the CDR3 reads TGTGCCAGCAGCTACCGAACTAGCGTGAGCTCCTACAATGAGCAGTTCTTC. It is translated as CASSYRTSVSSYNEQFF.

This chain uses TRBV28 with TRBJ1-5, with 8 bases matching TRBD1. Trimming removed 6 bases from V and 6 bases from J; junction bases left unmatched: 7. CDR1 is MDHEN and CDR2 is SYDVKM in the germline V gene. This CDR3 comprises 14 residues. The CDR3 region is CASRVDRVRQPQHF. DNA for the CDR3: TGTGCCAGCAGGGTGGACAGGGTTCGTCAGCCCCAGCATTTT.

The CDR3, as DNA: TGTGCCAGCAGGGAAGGACTAGCGGACAGCTCCTACGAGCAGTACTTC. Translation gives CASREGLADSSYEQYF. The J gene is TRBJ2-7, the V gene TRBV27; 10 positions agree with TRBD2. CDR1 MNHEY and CDR2 SMNVEV come from the germline V gene (reference sequence). J gave up 0 bases and V 6 bases, and 8 bases lay outside the gene matches. The CDR3 has 16 amino acids.

A note on this clone: Other DNA sequences in this sample translate to the same CDR3. The chain uses TRBV9 and TRBJ2-1; 9 bases map to TRBD2. CDR3 length: 15 amino acids. With 3 bases clipped from V and 0 bases from J, the junction kept 1 base outside the gene matches. The germline V gene has CDR1 SGDLS and CDR2 YYNGEE. The CDR3 DNA reads TGTGCCAGCAGCGGTAGCGGGAGCTCCTACAATGAGCAGTTCTTC. Translation gives CASSGSGSSYNEQFF. The complete variable domain, with remaining parts taken from reference TRBV9 and TRBJ2-1, reads DSGVTQTPKHLITATGQRVTLRCSPRSGDLSVYWYQQSLDQGLQFLIQYYNGEERAKGNILERFSAQQFPDLHSELNLSSLELGDSALYFCASSGSGSSYNEQFFGPGTRLTVL.

The rearrangement uses TRBV2 and TRBJ1-2; 9 bases align to TRBD1. The germline V gene encodes CDR1 SNHLY and CDR2 FYNNEI. The CDR3 contains 13 residues. J gave up 2 bases and V 7 bases, and 2 bases lay outside the gene matches. The CDR3 bases are TGTGCCAGCAAGACAGGGGGGAACTATGGCTACACCTTC. Protein: CASKTGGNYGYTF. Using reference TRBV2 and TRBJ1-2 for the parts outside the CDR3, the full variable domain is EPEVTQTPSHQVTQMGQEVILRCVPISNHLYFYWYRQILGQKVEFLVSFYNNEISEKSEIFDDQFSVERPDGSNFTLKIRSTKLEDSAMYFCASKTGGNYGYTFGSGTRLTVV.

J is TRBJ2-5 and V is TRBV30; perhaps TRBD2 as D (5 bases). The J call may be faulty, since TRBJ2-7 better matches the DNA end. The CDR3 loop spans 13 amino acids. The germline CDR1 and CDR2 sequences are GTSNPN and SVGIG (reference sequence). In DNA, the CDR3 is TGTGCCTGGAGTACGGGAAGCTCCTACGAGCAGTACTTC. Residues: CAWSTGSSYEQYF.

This sequence joins TRBV12-2 and TRBJ1-4; the table's D call TRBD1 went unverified against the DNA. TRBV12-2 is a pseudogene locus. The CDR3 contains 16 residues. CDR3 in DNA: TGTGCAAGTCGCCCTCGGGACAGCGCCGCTAATGAAAAACTGTTTTTT. It translates to CASRPRDSAANEKLFF.

The chain is built from TRBV11-2 and TRBJ1-1; D unresolved. CDR1 SGHAT and CDR2 FQNNGV come from the germline V gene. This CDR3 is built from 13 residues. The V end was cut by 5 bases, the J end by 1 base, with 8 bases between. CDR3 in amino acids: CASSGRRNTEAFF. CDR3 DNA sequence: TGTGCCAGCAGCGGTCGCAGGAACACTGAAGCTTTCTTT.

The rearrangement joins TRBV5-1 to TRBJ2-5; 9 bases are a match to TRBD1. V was clipped by 0 bases and J by 1 base; unmatched bases: 1. This CDR3 has 15 amino acids. Germline loops: CDR1 SGHRS, CDR2 YFSETQ. The CDR3 loop reads CASSLGDRAQETQYF. The CDR3 nucleotides are TGCGCCAGCAGCTTGGGGGACAGGGCCCAAGAGACCCAGTACTTC.

V is TRBV5-1 and J is TRBJ2-1; 9 nucleotides align to TRBD2. CDR1 is SGHRS and CDR2 is YFSETQ in the germline V gene. The ends lost 3 bases at V and 7 bases at J; junction bases unmatched: 5. The CDR3 has 14 amino acids. CDR3 amino acids: CASSSQREVNEQFF. CDR3 nucleotide sequence: TGCGCCAGCAGCTCCCAGCGGGAGGTAAATGAGCAGTTCTTC. Full variable domain (outside the CDR3, taken from reference TRBV5-1 and TRBJ2-1): KAGVTQTPRYLIKTRGQQVTLSCSPISGHRSVSWYQQTPGQGLQFLFEYFSETQRNKGNFPGRFSGRQFSNSRSEMNVSTLELGDSALYLCASSSQREVNEQFFGPGTRLTVL.

V and J are TRBV11-2 and TRBJ2-7; 7 nucleotides agree with TRBD1. This CDR3 has 16 residues. Germline assignment: CDR1 SGHAT and CDR2 FQNNGV. V was pared by 1 base and J by 1 base, with 7 bases of the junction left unmatched. CDR3 coding DNA: TGTGCCAGCAGCTTAGGACAGGGCCCACAATCCTACGAGCAGTACTTC. Translated: CASSLGQGPQSYEQYF.

This chain joins TRBV11-3 and TRBJ1-2; the D gene is possibly TRBD1 (6 bases). Per the germline V gene, CDR1 is SGHNT and CDR2 is YENEEA. V was clipped by 6 bases and J by 6 bases, with 17 bases between them. The CDR3 extends over 14 amino acids. In DNA form, the CDR3 reads TGTGCCAGCAGAATTCAGGGGAGGGAGGATGGCTACACCTTC. It encodes CASRIQGREDGYTF.

The chain combines TRBV7-8 with TRBJ1-5; D might be TRBD1 (5 bases). The CDR3 has 14 residues. V lost 3 bases, J lost 6 bases, and 12 bases lay in between. The germline V gene encodes CDR1 SGHVS and CDR2 FQNEAQ. The chain's CDR3 is CASSFEGYGQPQHF. The CDR3 DNA follows: TGTGCCAGCAGCTTCGAGGGGTACGGTCAGCCCCAGCATTTT. Full variable domain (outside the CDR3, taken from reference TRBV7-8 and TRBJ1-5): GAGVSQSPRYKVAKRGQDVALRCDPISGHVSLFWYQQALGQGPEFLTYFQNEAQLDKSGLPSDRFFAERPEGSVSTLKIQRTQQEDSAVYLCASSFEGYGQPQHFGDGTRLSIL.

This clone is a singleton in its sample. V gene TRBV7-8 combines with J gene TRBJ2-5; D gene ambiguous. The ends were cut back, 4 bases at V and 5 bases at J, with 5 bases in the middle. The germline V gene has CDR1 SGHVS and CDR2 FQNEAQ. The CDR3 runs to 11 residues. In nucleotides, the CDR3 is TGTGCCAGCAGCTGGCCCGAGACCCAGTACTTC. Its protein product is CASSWPETQYF. The full variable domain, rest sourced from reference TRBV7-8 and TRBJ2-5, is GAGVSQSPRYKVAKRGQDVALRCDPISGHVSLFWYQQALGQGPEFLTYFQNEAQLDKSGLPSDRFFAERPEGSVSTLKIQRTQQEDSAVYLCASSWPETQYFGPGTRLLVL.

The chain has TRBV9 and TRBJ1-1; tentative D call: TRBD1 (6 bases). This CDR3 contains 16 residues. Trimming cost V 0 bases and J 0 bases, with 12 bases left between them. Per the germline V gene, CDR1 is SGDLS and CDR2 is YYNGEE. CDR3 DNA: TGTGCCAGCAGCGTAGGAAGGGGGGGCATGAACACTGAAGCTTTCTTT. Its translation: CASSVGRGGMNTEAFF.

The chain joins TRBV4-3 to TRBJ2-3; TRBD1 or TRBD2 may be the D gene (5 bases each). Trimming took off 1 base at V and 5 bases at J, with 10 bases between the two ends. The CDR3 is made up of 14 amino acids. CDR1 and CDR2 (germline): LGHNA, YSLEER. The CDR3 loop reads CASSQGGERDTQYF. DNA for the CDR3: TGCGCCAGCAGCCAAGGAGGGGAGCGAGATACGCAGTATTTT.

A remark on this clone: Other DNA sequences from this sample encode an identical CDR3 as well. J is TRBJ1-5 and V is TRBV27; D is undetermined. This CDR3 is 14 amino acids long. Germline V CDR1 and CDR2: MNHEY, SMNVEV (reference sequence). V dropped 3 bases and J dropped 1 base, with 7 bases sitting between them. The DNA for the CDR3 is TGTGCCAGCAGTTTGGCGGAGAGCAATCAGCCCCAGCATTTT. Translated: CASSLAESNQPQHF.

The table lists this clone with a count of one. This chain links TRBV4-3 with TRBJ2-7; 10 positions match TRBD1. Germline V gene lookup returns CDR1 LGHNA and CDR2 YSLEER. The V gene end was trimmed by 2 bases and the J gene end by 5 bases; junction bases not matched to a gene: 9. This CDR3 contains 16 residues. This CDR3 is CASSQFGTGVSDEQYF. The CDR3 DNA is TGCGCCAGCAGCCAATTTGGGACAGGGGTGTCCGACGAGCAGTACTTC.

Concerning this clone itself: Additional DNA sequences in this sample encode the identical CDR3. CDR3 sequence reads: CASSPGLAGVEQYF. The DNA for the CDR3 is TGTGCCAGCAGTCCTGGACTAGCGGGAGTCGAGCAGTACTTC. The J gene is TRBJ2-7, the V gene TRBV27; 13 bases agree with TRBD2. CDR1 is MNHEY and CDR2 is SMNVEV in the germline V gene (reference sequence). This CDR3 spans 14 amino acids. Trimming at V came to 5 bases and at J to 6 bases, leaving 4 bases not matched to a gene.

The chain joins TRBV6-6 to TRBJ2-2, with a weak D call TRBD2 (6 bases). The V gene's germline CDR1 is MNHNY and CDR2 SVGAGI (reference sequence). This CDR3 comprises 14 residues. Trimming removed 7 bases from V and 4 bases from J, with 13 bases in between. The CDR3, as DNA: TGTGCCAGCACCCAATGGAGGGGCACCGGGGAGCTGTTTTTT. This translates into CASTQWRGTGELFF.